Listed below are T cell receptor beta chains from one sample, sequenced in a study of T cell repertoires in cytomegalovirus infection. TCRdb redid the calling of the reads with MiXCR, one entry per CDR3 protein. Here the sample spans 150,000 to 200,000 distinct CDR3 sequences, roughly a fifth being singletons. The specimen sequenced was PBMCs. The receptors originated from a human donor in good health (CMV status not recorded). Some clones in this sample may be carry-over from other donors' samples. CDR3s include the opening cysteine and the closing phenylalanine or tryptophan. Fields, in order: V gene, clone size, D gene, J gene, CDR3 DNA, CDR3 protein. D genes are given only for firm matches. Rows give clone size only sometimes, using once, few, many, or a class for an expanded clone.

TRBV6-4,-,TRBD1,TRBJ2-5,TGTGCCAGCAGTGAACTCGAGGACAGGAAAAAAGAGACCCAGTACTTC,CASSELEDRKKETQYF
TRBV6-1,-,-,TRBJ2-1,TGTGCCAGCAGTTTCCAGACTATGATCAGTGAGCAGTTCTTC,CASSFQTMISEQFF
TRBV4-1,many,TRBD1,TRBJ1-1,TGCGCCAGCGGCCCGACAGGGTCGAACACTGAAGCTTTCTTT,CASGPTGSNTEAFF
TRBV18,few,-,TRBJ1-4,TGTGCCAGCTCACCATCGACGCAGGCGTGGAATGAAAAACTGTTTTTT,CASSPSTQAWNEKLFF
TRBV20-1,-,TRBD2,TRBJ2-5,TGCAGTACAACTAGCGGGGGCACCCAAGAGACCCAGTACTTC,CSTTSGGTQETQYF
TRBV6-6,-,-,TRBJ1-2,TGTGCCAGCAGCTCCAAAACGGTGGGTTTCGGCGATGGCTACACCTTC,CASSSKTVGFGDGYTF
TRBV12-3/TRBV12-4,-,-,TRBJ2-7,TGTGCCAGCAGCTTACAAGCCGGTGGCTCAAGGGAGCAGTACTTC,CASSLQAGGSREQYF
TRBV2,few,-,TRBJ2-2,TGTGCCAGCAGTGAACGGGGCGCCGGGGAGCTGTTTTTT,CASSERGAGELFF
TRBV3-1,-,TRBD2,TRBJ2-3,TGTGCCAGCAGCCAAGAAGGGACTAGGCGCGGTACGCAGTATTTT,CASSQEGTRRGTQYF
TRBV5-1,-,TRBD2,TRBJ2-1,TGCGCCAGCAGCTTGGGTCTAGCGGGGAGAGAGCAGTTCTTC,CASSLGLAGREQFF
TRBV2,once,-,TRBJ2-5,TGTGCAAGCACACGGGCAGAAAAAGAGACCCAGTACTTC,CASTRAEKETQYF
TRBV12-3/TRBV12-4,-,TRBD1,TRBJ2-2,TGTGCCAACAGTTTGGGGACAGGGAACACCGGGGAGCTGTTTTTT,CANSLGTGNTGELFF
TRBV12-3/TRBV12-4,many,TRBD1,TRBJ2-7,TGTGCCAGCAGTTCGGGGACAGGGATGAGCGAGCAGTACTTC,CASSSGTGMSEQYF
TRBV7-2,many,-,TRBJ2-5,TGTGCCAGCAGCTTATTGACTACCCAGTACTTC,CASSLLTTQYF
TRBV28,-,-,TRBJ1-1,TGTGCCAGCAGACGGGCCACCACTGAAGCTTTCTTT,CASRRATTEAFF
TRBV6-5,-,TRBD1,TRBJ2-3,TGTGCCAGCAGTTACAACAGGGGGCCAAAGTCGGATACGCAGTATTTT,CASSYNRGPKSDTQYF
TRBV2,-,TRBD2,TRBJ2-5,TGTGCCAGCAGTCCGGGACTAGCGTCGGAGACCCAGTACTTC,CASSPGLASETQYF
TRBV19,few,-,TRBJ1-3,TGTGCCAGTTTAGGTGCTGGAAACACCATATATTTT,CASLGAGNTIYF
TRBV12-3/TRBV12-4,few,-,TRBJ1-2,TGTGCCAGCAGTTTCGGCAGGAGGGGCTACACCTTC,CASSFGRRGYTF
TRBV20-1,few,TRBD1,TRBJ2-1,TGCAGTGCTACGGGACAGGGGGCGTCACCGTTAAGATTCTTC,CSATGQGASPLRFF
TRBV7-9,-,TRBD2,TRBJ2-1,TGTGCCAGCAGCTTAAGTATAAGTTTGACTAGCGGGCGGAATGAGCAGTTCTTC,CASSLSISLTSGRNEQFF
TRBV7-2,many,-,TRBJ1-2,TGTGCCAGCAGCCCGGGGATCGGGTCCGGCTACACCTTC,CASSPGIGSGYTF
TRBV19,-,-,TRBJ2-3,TGTGCCAGTACCCCCCATCTTATGGGTAGCACAGATACGCAGTATTTT,CASTPHLMGSTDTQYF
TRBV28,many,-,TRBJ2-3,TGTGCCAGCAGTTTTAGCAGGGGTCGGACAGATACGCAGTATTTT,CASSFSRGRTDTQYF
TRBV11-3,-,TRBD2,TRBJ2-1,TGTGCCAGCAGCTCCCCCCGGAGACTAGCGGGAGTCGATGAGCAGTTCTTC,CASSSPRRLAGVDEQFF